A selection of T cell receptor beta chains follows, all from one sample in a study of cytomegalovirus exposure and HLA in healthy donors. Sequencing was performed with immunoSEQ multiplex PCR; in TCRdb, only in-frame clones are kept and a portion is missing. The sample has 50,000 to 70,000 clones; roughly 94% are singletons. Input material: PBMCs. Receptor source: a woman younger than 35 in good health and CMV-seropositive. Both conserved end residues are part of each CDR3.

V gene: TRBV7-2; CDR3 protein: CASSLTGVLREQYF
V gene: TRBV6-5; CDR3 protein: CASSADRLTNEQFF
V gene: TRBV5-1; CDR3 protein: CASNQGARYTEAFF
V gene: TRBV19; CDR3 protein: CASSIRGQTPAYGYTF
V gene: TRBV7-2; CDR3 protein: CASSQTGTSILIEQFF
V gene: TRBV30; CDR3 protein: CAWSVLAAGSQPQHF
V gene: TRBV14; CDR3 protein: CASSSGQGLTRTEAFF
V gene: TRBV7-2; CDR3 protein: CASSRSTGSDSGNTIYF
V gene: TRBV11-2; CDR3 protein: CASSLGGAMNTEAFF
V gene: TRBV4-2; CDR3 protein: CASSQASLQGAQRGYTF
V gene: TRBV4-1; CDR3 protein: CASSQVRAGAQHYEQYF
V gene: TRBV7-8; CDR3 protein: CASSRYRGNEQYF
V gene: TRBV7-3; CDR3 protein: CASRRGGTLGDISEAFF
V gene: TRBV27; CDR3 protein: CASSLSAWLEQYF
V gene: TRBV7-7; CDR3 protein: CASSAGTGKSEKLFF
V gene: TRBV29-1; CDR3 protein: CSGVAPEQGNTIYF
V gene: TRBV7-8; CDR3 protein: CASTPRGLAGVFTKNIQYF
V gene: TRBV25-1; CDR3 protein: CASTTGYGGTQYF
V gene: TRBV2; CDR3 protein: CASSLLRISTDTQYF
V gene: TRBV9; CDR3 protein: CASSVAPGGGETQYF